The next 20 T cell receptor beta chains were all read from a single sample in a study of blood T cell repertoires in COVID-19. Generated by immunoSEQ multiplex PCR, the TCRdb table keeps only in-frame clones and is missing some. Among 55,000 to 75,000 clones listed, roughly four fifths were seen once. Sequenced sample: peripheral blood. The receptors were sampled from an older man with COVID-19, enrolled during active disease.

The CDR3 nucleotides read TGTGCCAGCAGCGTAGGGCCCGGGGGGTCCGGCTACACCTTC. Protein product: CASSVGPGGSGYTF. This chain uses TRBV9 with TRBJ1-2, with a tentative D call TRBD1 (5 bases). The V gene lost 0 bases and the J gene lost 8 bases, with 14 bases spanning the gap. This CDR3 is built from 14 residues. Germline-derived CDR1 and CDR2 are SGDLS and YYNGEE.

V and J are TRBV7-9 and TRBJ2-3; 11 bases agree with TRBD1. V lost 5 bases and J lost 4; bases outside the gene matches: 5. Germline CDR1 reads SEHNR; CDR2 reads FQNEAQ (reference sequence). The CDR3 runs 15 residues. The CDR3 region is CASSPGQGGSDTQYF. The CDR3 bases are TGTGCCAGCAGCCCGGGACAGGGGGGATCAGATACGCAGTATTTT. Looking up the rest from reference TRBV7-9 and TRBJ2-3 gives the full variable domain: DTGVSQNPRHKITKRGQNVTFRCDPISEHNRLYWYRQTLGQGPEFLTYFQNEAQLEKSRLLSDRFSAERPKGSFSTLEIQRTEQGDSAMYLCASSPGQGGSDTQYFGPGTRLTVL.

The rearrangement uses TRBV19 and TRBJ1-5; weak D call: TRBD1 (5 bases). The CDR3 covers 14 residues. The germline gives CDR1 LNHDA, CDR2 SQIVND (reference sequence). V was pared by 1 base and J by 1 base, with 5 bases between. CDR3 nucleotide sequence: TGTGCCAGTAGTATAGGACAGAGCAATCAGCCCCAGCATTTT. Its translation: CASSIGQSNQPQHF. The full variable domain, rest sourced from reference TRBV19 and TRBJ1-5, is DGGITQSPKYLFRKEGQNVTLSCEQNLNHDAMYWYRQDPGQGLRLIYYSQIVNDFQKGDIAEGYSVSREKKESFPLTVTSAQKNPTAFYLCASSIGQSNQPQHFGDGTRLSIL.

The CDR3 nucleotides are TGTGCCAGCAGCACAGGACAGGGGGCAGAGACCCAGTACTTC. Amino acid sequence: CASSTGQGAETQYF. The gene calls are TRBV7-3 and TRBJ2-5, with 11 bases matching TRBD1. Germline CDR1 and CDR2: SGHTA and FQGTGA. Trimming cost V 5 bases and J 4 bases; bases outside gene matches: 3. The length of the CDR3 is 14 residues.

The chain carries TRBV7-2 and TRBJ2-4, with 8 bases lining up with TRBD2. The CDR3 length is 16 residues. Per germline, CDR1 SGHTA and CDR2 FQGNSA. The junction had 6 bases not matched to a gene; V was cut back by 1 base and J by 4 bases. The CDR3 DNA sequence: TGTGCCAGCAGCTTAGTAGGCTCGGGAGGGAAAAACATTCAGTACTTC. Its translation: CASSLVGSGGKNIQYF.

In DNA, the CDR3 is TGTGCCAGCAGCACAACCCCGGGACAGGGGGCGTCGTCCTATAATTCACCCCTCCACTTT. Its translation: CASSTTPGQGASSYNSPLHF. The V call is TRBV21-1, the J call TRBJ1-6; the table assigns TRBD1, which was not confirmed against the DNA. TRBV21-1 is tagged as a pseudogene. The CDR3 loop spans 20 amino acids.

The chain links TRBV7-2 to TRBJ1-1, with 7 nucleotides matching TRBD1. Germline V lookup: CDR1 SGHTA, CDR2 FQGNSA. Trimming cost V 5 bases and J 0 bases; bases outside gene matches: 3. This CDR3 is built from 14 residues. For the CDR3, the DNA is TGTGCCAGCAGCAGGGGGCTAATGAACACTGAAGCTTTCTTT. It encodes CASSRGLMNTEAFF. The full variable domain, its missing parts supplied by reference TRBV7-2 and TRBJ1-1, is GAGVSQSPSNKVTEKGKDVELRCDPISGHTALYWYRQSLGQGLEFLIYFQGNSAPDKSGLPSDRFSAERTGGSVSTLTIQRTQQEDSAVYLCASSRGLMNTEAFFGQGTRLTVV.

This chain's CDR3 is CSVSSKQVGETQYF. For the CDR3, the DNA is TGCAGCGTGTCCTCCAAACAGGTGGGAGAGACCCAGTACTTC. The chain links TRBV29-1 to TRBJ2-5; D is perhaps TRBD1 (5 bases). Trimming left V 6 bases short and J 4 bases short, with 18 bases between. The CDR3 is 14 amino acids. Germline CDR1 and CDR2: SQVTM and ANQGSEA.

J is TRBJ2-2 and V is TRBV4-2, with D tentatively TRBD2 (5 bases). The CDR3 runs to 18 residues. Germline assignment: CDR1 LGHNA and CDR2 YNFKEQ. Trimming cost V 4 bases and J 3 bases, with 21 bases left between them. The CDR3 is CASSPGRSGGWDTGELFF. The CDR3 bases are TGTGCCAGCAGCCCGGGAAGGAGCGGAGGCTGGGACACCGGGGAGCTGTTTTTT.

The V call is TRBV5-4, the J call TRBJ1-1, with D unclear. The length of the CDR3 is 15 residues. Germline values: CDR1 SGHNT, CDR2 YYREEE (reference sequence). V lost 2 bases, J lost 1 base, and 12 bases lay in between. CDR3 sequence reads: CASSLSQVGNTEAFF. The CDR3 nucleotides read TGTGCCAGCAGCTTATCGCAGGTGGGGAACACTGAAGCTTTCTTT.

The CDR3 loop is CAWSEEQPGNTIYF. The DNA of the CDR3 is TGTGCCTGGAGTGAGGAACAGCCTGGAAACACCATATATTTT. The V call is TRBV30, the J call TRBJ1-3; no clear D. Between the trimmed V and J ends, which lost 1 base and 2 bases, there was a span of 9 bases. CDR3 length: 14 amino acids. The V gene's germline CDR1 is GTSNPN and CDR2 SVGIG (reference sequence). The full variable domain, in which reference TRBV30 and TRBJ1-3 provide the parts outside the CDR3, is SQTIHQWPATLVQPVGSPLSLECTVEGTSNPNLYWYRQAAGRGLQLLFYSVGIGQISSEVPQNLSASRPQDRQFILSSKKLLLSDSGFYLCAWSEEQPGNTIYFGEGSWLTVV.

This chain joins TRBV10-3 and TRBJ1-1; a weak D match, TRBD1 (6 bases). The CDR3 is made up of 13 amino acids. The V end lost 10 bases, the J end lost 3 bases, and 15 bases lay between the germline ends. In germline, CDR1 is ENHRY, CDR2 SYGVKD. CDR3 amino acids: CATSRDTDTEAFF. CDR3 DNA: TGTGCCACTTCTCGGGACACGGACACTGAAGCTTTCTTT.

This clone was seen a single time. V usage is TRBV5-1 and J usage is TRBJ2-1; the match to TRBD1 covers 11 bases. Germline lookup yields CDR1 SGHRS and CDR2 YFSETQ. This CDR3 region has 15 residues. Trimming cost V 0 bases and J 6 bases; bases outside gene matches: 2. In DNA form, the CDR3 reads TGCGCCAGCAGCTTGGACGGGACAGGGGGCAATGAGCAGTTCTTC. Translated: CASSLDGTGGNEQFF.

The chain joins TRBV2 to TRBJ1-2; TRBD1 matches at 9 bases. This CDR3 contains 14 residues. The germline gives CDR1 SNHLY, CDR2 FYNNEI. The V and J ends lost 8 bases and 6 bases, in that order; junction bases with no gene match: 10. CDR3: CASLRDRVIDGYTF. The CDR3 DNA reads TGTGCCAGCCTGAGGGACAGGGTAATTGATGGCTACACCTTC.

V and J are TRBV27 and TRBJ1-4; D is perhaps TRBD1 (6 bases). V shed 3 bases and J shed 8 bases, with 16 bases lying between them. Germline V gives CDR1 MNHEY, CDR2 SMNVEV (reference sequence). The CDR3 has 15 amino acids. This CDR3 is CASSLGTGIAEKLFF. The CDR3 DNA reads TGTGCCAGCAGTTTGGGTACAGGGATCGCGGAAAAACTGTTTTTT. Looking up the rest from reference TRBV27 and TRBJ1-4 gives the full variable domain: EAQVTQNPRYLITVTGKKLTVTCSQNMNHEYMSWYRQDPGLGLRQIYYSMNVEVTDKGDVPEGYKVSRKEKRNFPLILESPSPNQTSLYFCASSLGTGIAEKLFFGSGTQLSVL.

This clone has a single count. CDR3 loop: CAIASVDRGETQYF. The DNA of the CDR3 is TGTGCCATCGCTAGCGTCGACCGGGGAGAGACCCAGTACTTC. The chain has TRBV10-3 and TRBJ2-5; possible D gene TRBD2, 6 bases. The CDR3 is 14 amino acids. CDR1 is ENHRY and CDR2 is SYGVKD in the germline V gene. Trimming removed 8 bases from V and 4 bases from J, with 17 bases in between.

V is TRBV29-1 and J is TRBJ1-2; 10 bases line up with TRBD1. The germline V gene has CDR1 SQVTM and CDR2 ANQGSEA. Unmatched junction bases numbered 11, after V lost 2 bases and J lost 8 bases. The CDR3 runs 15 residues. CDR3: CSVEKLRQGASGYTF. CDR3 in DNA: TGCAGCGTTGAAAAGCTTCGACAGGGGGCGAGCGGCTACACCTTC.

CDR3 sequence (DNA): TGTGCCAGCAGTTATACCGGGGGCTACGAGCAGTACGTC. It codes for CASSYTGGYEQYV. The J gene is TRBJ2-7, the V gene TRBV6-2 or TRBV6-3; D possibly corresponds to TRBD2 (6 bases). CDR1 is MNHEY, CDR2 SVGEGT, per germline. V was pared by 3 bases and J by 3 bases, with 9 bases between. CDR3 size: 13 residues.

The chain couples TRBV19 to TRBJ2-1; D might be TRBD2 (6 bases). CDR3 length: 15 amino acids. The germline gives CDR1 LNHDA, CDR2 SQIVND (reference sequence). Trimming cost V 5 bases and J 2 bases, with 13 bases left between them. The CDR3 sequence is CASSGGAEPYNEQFF. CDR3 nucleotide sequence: TGTGCCAGTAGTGGCGGGGCAGAGCCCTACAATGAGCAGTTCTTC.

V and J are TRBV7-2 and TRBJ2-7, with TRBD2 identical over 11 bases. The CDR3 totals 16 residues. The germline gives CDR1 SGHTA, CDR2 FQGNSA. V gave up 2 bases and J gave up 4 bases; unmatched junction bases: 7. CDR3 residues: CASSLSAPSGGYEQYF. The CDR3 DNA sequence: TGTGCCAGCAGCTTATCGGCGCCTAGCGGGGGGTACGAGCAGTACTTC.